A single sample is the source of the 9 T cell receptor beta chains below, sequenced in a study of OX40 agonist ivuxolimab in advanced cancers. Some clones are missing from TCRdb's copy, which holds only in-frame ones; the method was immunoSEQ multiplex PCR. The sample includes some 49,000 clones, 82% of them seen just once. The sequencing here drew on CD4+ or CD8+ T cells sorted from blood, taken in a trial of the OX40 agonist ivuxolimab. These receptors were collected from an adult with an advanced solid tumor such as melanoma, head and neck, liver or kidney cancer.

This clone was seen only a few times. The chain links TRBV5-1 to TRBJ2-3; 8 bases map to TRBD2. The germline CDR1 and CDR2 sequences are SGHRS and YFSETQ. The CDR3 covers 15 residues. V was clipped by 4 bases and J by 4 bases; unmatched bases: 8. CDR3 nucleotide sequence: TGCGCCAGCAGCCCCATAGCGGGGATGGCAGATACGCAGTATTTT. Encoded protein: CASSPIAGMADTQYF.

V gene TRBV6-5 combines with J gene TRBJ2-7; TRBD1 matches 8 bases. Germline CDR1 is MNHEY and CDR2 is SVGAGI. V lost 7 bases to trimming and J lost 6 bases; unmatched junction nucleotides: 11. This CDR3 is 14 amino acids long. This CDR3 is CASTQGARPGEQYF. CDR3 DNA: TGTGCCAGCACCCAGGGGGCGCGCCCTGGCGAGCAGTACTTC.

This clone was recorded only once. The rearrangement uses TRBV5-8 and TRBJ2-3; no clear D. The germline V gene has CDR1 SGHTS and CDR2 YDEGEE. CDR3 length: 14 amino acids. The ends were cut back, 1 base at V and 4 bases at J, with 10 bases in the middle. The CDR3 loop reads CASSLTDGADTQYF. The CDR3 nucleotides read TGTGCCAGCAGCTTGACCGACGGCGCAGATACGCAGTATTTT.

The chain links TRBV27 to TRBJ2-7; no definite D call. Germline CDR1 reads MNHEY; CDR2 reads SMNVEV (reference sequence). The V gene lost 6 bases and the J gene lost 4 bases, with 13 bases spanning the gap. The CDR3 contains 13 residues. This CDR3 is CASRSEPSYEQYF. CDR3 nucleotide sequence: TGTGCCAGCAGGTCTGAACCTTCTTACGAGCAGTACTTC.

The V call is TRBV5-4, the J call TRBJ2-1; no clear D gene. V gave up 0 bases and J gave up 6 bases, with 13 bases separating them. There are 15 residues in the CDR3. Germline assignment: CDR1 SGHNT and CDR2 YYREEE (reference sequence). CDR3 in amino acids: CASSLARMAGNEQFF. In nucleotides, the CDR3 is TGTGCCAGCAGCTTGGCTAGGATGGCCGGCAATGAGCAGTTCTTC.

The genes are TRBV30 and TRBJ1-4; D is unresolved. The CDR3 extends over 14 amino acids. Trimming removed 2 bases from V and 3 bases from J, with 10 bases in between. Germline CDR1 and CDR2: GTSNPN and SVGIG (reference sequence). The CDR3 sequence: CAWSLVWANEKLFF. For the CDR3, the DNA is TGTGCCTGGAGTTTAGTGTGGGCTAATGAAAAACTGTTTTTT.

The V and J genes are TRBV4-2 and TRBJ1-2; tentatively, D is TRBD1 (5 bases). Germline CDR1 reads LGHNA; CDR2 reads YNFKEQ. Trimming pared 4 bases from V and 3 bases from J, leaving 12 bases between. The CDR3 sequence is 14 residues long. The CDR3 loop reads CASSREGRDYGYTF. For the CDR3, the DNA is TGTGCCAGCAGCCGCGAGGGCAGGGACTATGGCTACACCTTC.

The chain combines TRBV7-9 with TRBJ2-5; the D gene is possibly TRBD2 (6 bases). The V end was cut by 5 bases, the J end by 6 bases, with 25 bases between. The CDR3 contains 17 residues. CDR1 and CDR2 (germline): SEHNR, FQNEAQ (reference sequence). CDR3 coding DNA: TGTGCCAGCAGCGCTGGGGACTTAAACGACAACTACAAGACCCAGTACTTC. As protein: CASSAGDLNDNYKTQYF.

The J gene is TRBJ1-2, the V gene TRBV11-2; D perhaps matches TRBD1 (5 bases). The CDR3 contains 18 residues. Germline assignment: CDR1 SGHAT and CDR2 FQNNGV. V was cut by 1 base and J by 5 bases, with 23 bases left in between. In DNA form, the CDR3 reads TGTGCCAGCAGCTTAGGCGGCCCTGGCCAGGGAGGAGGGTATGGCTACACCTTC. Its translation: CASSLGGPGQGGGYGYTF. The full variable domain, in which reference TRBV11-2 and TRBJ1-2 provide the parts outside the CDR3, is EAGVAQSPRYKIIEKRQSVAFWCNPISGHATLYWYQQILGQGPKLLIQFQNNGVVDDSQLPKDRFSAERLKGVDSTLKIQPAKLEDSAVYLCASSLGGPGQGGGYGYTFGSGTRLTVV.